Listed below are T cell receptor beta chains from one sample, sequenced in a study of Ad26.COV2.S vaccination and SARS-CoV-2 variants. Only in-frame clones appear in the TCRdb table, and some are missing; sequencing was by immunoSEQ multiplex PCR. The sample shows about 350,000 clones, around 89% of them seen only once. Material: peripheral blood, obtained in a trial of Ad26.COV2.S vaccine versus placebo. These receptors originate from a person between 18 and 60 years old who received the Ad26.COV2.S COVID-19 vaccine or a placebo. Both conserved end residues are part of each CDR3. Fields, in order: J gene, clone size, V gene, D gene, CDR3 protein, CDR3 DNA. The D gene is left open where the match is weak. A row's size may be missing; if present it is once, few, many or a size class.

TRBJ2-5	-	TRBV5-1	-	CASRLAEAQYF	TGCGCCAGCAGATTAGCGGAGGCCCAGTACTTC
TRBJ2-5	-	TRBV19	-	CASSMGHQETQYF	TGTGCCAGTAGTATGGGGCACCAAGAGACCCAGTACTTC
TRBJ1-6	-	TRBV2	-	CASSLAGSSPLHF	TGTGCCAGCAGTCTAGCAGGGTCCTCACCCCTCCACTTT
TRBJ1-2	-	TRBV19	-	CASSITDRSYGYTF	TGTGCCAGTAGTATAACCGACAGGAGCTATGGCTACACCTTC
TRBJ2-3	-	TRBV5-5	-	CASSAHRVIDTQYF	TGTGCCAGCAGCGCCCACCGGGTTATAGATACGCAGTATTTT
TRBJ1-4	-	TRBV7-9	-	CASSLAGESEKLFF	TGTGCCAGCAGCTTAGCTGGGGAGAGTGAAAAACTGTTTTTT
TRBJ2-5	-	TRBV3-1/TRBV3-2	-	CASSQDPGGETQYF	TGTGCCAGCAGCCAAGATCCCGGGGGAGAGACCCAGTACTTC
TRBJ1-1	-	TRBV7-2	-	CASSPNGGGRNTEAFF	TGTGCCAGCAGCCCAAATGGGGGGGGTAGGAACACTGAAGCTTTCTTT
TRBJ2-7	medium-sized	TRBV15	-	CATSRDLGGSYEQYF	TGTGCCACCAGCAGAGATCTAGGGGGCTCCTACGAGCAGTACTTC
TRBJ2-3	-	TRBV29-1	-	CTIGFRGASTDTQYF	TGCACCATAGGGTTCCGCGGGGCGAGCACAGATACGCAGTATTTT
TRBJ1-1	-	TRBV5-1	-	CASRSGAQPNAEAFF	TGCGCCAGCAGGTCCGGGGCCCAACCCAACGCTGAAGCTTTCTTT
TRBJ2-7	-	TRBV28	TRBD2	CASNPGGASSYEQYF	TGTGCCAGCAACCCGGGGGGGGCTAGCAGCTACGAGCAGTACTTC
TRBJ1-4	-	TRBV28	-	CASRNQGSDEKLFF	TGTGCCAGCAGGAATCAGGGAAGCGATGAAAAACTGTTTTTT
TRBJ1-6	few	TRBV27	-	CASSPYNSPLHF	TGTGCCAGCAGCCCTTATAATTCACCCCTCCACTTT
TRBJ2-1	-	TRBV14	TRBD2	CASSHLLAAPYNEQFF	TGTGCCAGCAGCCACCTGCTAGCGGCACCCTACAATGAGCAGTTCTTC
TRBJ2-3	-	TRBV24-1	-	CATAGGSSGDTQYF	TGTGCCACCGCCGGGGGATCCTCGGGAGATACGCAGTATTTT
TRBJ1-1	-	TRBV7-9	-	CASSLPVQLNTEAFF	TGTGCCAGCAGCTTACCCGTGCAGTTGAACACTGAAGCTTTCTTT
TRBJ1-5	-	TRBV28	TRBD1	CASSLSGGVNQPQHF	TGTGCCAGCAGTTTATCAGGGGGTGTCAATCAGCCCCAGCATTTT
TRBJ2-7	-	TRBV5-1	TRBD2	CASSLSWGLANEQYF	TGCGCCAGCAGCTTGAGTTGGGGACTAGCAAACGAGCAGTACTTC
TRBJ2-2	once	TRBV6-5	TRBD2	CASSSLAGSNTGELFF	TGTGCCAGCAGTTCCTTAGCGGGGTCGAACACCGGGGAGCTGTTTTTT
TRBJ2-5	-	TRBV5-4	-	CASSHTGNEETQYF	TGTGCCAGCAGTCATACAGGGAACGAAGAGACCCAGTACTTC
TRBJ1-6	-	TRBV4-3	-	CASSQVRGSPLHF	TGCGCCAGCAGCCAAGTCCGTGGGTCACCCCTCCACTTT
TRBJ2-1	-	TRBV9	-	CASSVVGTRTYNEQFF	TGTGCCAGCAGCGTAGTGGGAACACGGACCTACAATGAGCAGTTCTTC
TRBJ2-4	-	TRBV6-5	-	CASSPYGQANIQYF	TGTGCCAGCAGCCCATATGGGCAGGCCAACATTCAGTACTTC